The clone carrying this T cell receptor (beta chain) was seen ten or more times. Its antigen remains unknown. TCRdb redid the calling of the 5' RACE reads with MiXCR, one entry per CDR3 protein. The table records 550,000 to 750,000 distinct CDR3 sequences, approximately 12% of them present only once. This record belongs to a study of T cells after yellow fever vaccination. General study findings and limits: After the booster, 96% of CD4 and approximately 87% of CD8 primary-response clones were re-detected.

Germline assignment: CDR1 GTSNPN and CDR2 SVGIG (reference sequence). The CDR3 covers 14 residues. The receptor was isolated from a man aged 25 to 45 who received the YFV17D yellow fever vaccine. The chain links TRBV30 to TRBJ2-3, with 7 bases identical to TRBD1. Material: PBMCs, obtained on the day of the yellow fever booster vaccination. The CDR3 reads CAQKRGLSTDTQYF. CDR3 DNA: TGTGCTCAAAAGAGGGGGCTAAGCACAGATACGCAGTATTTT.